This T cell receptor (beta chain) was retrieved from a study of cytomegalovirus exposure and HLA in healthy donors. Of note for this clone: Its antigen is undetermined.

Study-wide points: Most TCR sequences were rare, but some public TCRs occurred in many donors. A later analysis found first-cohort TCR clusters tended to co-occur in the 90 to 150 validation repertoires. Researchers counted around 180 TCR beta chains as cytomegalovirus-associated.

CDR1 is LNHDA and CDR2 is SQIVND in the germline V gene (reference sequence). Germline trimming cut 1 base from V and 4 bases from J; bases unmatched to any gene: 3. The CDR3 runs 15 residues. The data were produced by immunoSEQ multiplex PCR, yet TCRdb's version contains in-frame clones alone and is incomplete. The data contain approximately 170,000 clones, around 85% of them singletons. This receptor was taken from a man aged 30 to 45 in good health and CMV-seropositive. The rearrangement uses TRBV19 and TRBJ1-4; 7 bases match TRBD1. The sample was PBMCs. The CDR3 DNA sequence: TGTGCCAGTAGTATAGGGGACAGCCTTAATGAAAAACTGTTTTTT. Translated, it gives CASSIGDSLNEKLFF.